Ten or more counts support the clone carrying this TCR beta chain. The sample comes from a study of blood T cells in healthy people across ages. V gave up 5 bases and J gave up 3 bases, with 12 bases separating them. This CDR3 contains 13 residues. CDR1 SGDLS and CDR2 YYNGEE come from the germline V gene. A second 7 to 11 cycle PCR used barcoded and J-beta primers. TCRdb processed the 5' RACE reads anew with MiXCR; each CDR3 protein has one entry. The data show around 1,500,000 distinct CDR3 sequences, with approximately 42% seen just once and 7.9% held by the top ten. This clonotype was obtained from a woman younger than 30 in good health. The source material was blood. The chain carries TRBV9 and TRBJ2-7; D unresolved. In DNA form, the CDR3 reads TGTGCCAGCAGTCCCGGCCCATTCTACGAGCAGTACTTC. Amino acids: CASSPGPFYEQYF.